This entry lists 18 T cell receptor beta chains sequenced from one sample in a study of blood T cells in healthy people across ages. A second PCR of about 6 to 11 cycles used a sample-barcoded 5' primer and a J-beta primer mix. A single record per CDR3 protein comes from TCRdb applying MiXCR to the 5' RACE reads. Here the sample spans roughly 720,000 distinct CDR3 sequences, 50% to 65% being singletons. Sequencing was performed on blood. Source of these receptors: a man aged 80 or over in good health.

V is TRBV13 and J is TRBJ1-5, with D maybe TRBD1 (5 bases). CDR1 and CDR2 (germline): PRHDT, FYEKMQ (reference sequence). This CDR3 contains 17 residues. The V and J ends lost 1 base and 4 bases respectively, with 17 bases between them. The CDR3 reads CASSLVGGQGLNQPQHF. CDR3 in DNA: TGTGCCAGCAGCTTAGTGGGCGGGCAGGGCCTTAATCAGCCCCAGCATTTT.

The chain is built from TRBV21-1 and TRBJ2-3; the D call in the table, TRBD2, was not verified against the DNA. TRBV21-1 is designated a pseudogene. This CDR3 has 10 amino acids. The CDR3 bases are TGTGCCAGCAGCAGACGGGGCCCGTATTTT. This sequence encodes CASSRRGPYF.

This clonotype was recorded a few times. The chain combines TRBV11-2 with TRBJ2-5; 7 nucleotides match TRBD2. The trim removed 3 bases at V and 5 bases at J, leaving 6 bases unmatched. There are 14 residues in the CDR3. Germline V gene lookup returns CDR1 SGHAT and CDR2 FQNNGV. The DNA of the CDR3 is TGTGCCAGCAGCTTGGACTCCGGGGGGGAGACCCAGTACTTC. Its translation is CASSLDSGGETQYF.

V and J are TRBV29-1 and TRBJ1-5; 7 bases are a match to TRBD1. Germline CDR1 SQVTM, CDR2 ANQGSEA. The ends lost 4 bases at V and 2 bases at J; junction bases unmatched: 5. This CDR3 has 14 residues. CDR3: CSVAGGMGNQPQHF. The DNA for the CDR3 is TGCAGCGTTGCAGGGGGGATGGGCAATCAGCCCCAGCATTTT.

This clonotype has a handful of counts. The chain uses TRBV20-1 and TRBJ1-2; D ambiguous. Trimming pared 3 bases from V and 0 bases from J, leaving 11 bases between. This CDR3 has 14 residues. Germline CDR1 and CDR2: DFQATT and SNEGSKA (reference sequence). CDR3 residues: CSASVTSSNYGYTF. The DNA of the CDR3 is TGCAGTGCTAGCGTTACCAGTTCTAACTATGGCTACACCTTC.

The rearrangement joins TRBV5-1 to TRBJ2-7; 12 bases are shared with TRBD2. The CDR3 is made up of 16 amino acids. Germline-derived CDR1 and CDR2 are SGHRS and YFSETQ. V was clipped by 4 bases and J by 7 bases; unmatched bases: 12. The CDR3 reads CASSRLAGDVYNEQYF. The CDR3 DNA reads TGCGCCAGCAGCCGACTAGCGGGAGACGTTTACAATGAGCAGTACTTC.

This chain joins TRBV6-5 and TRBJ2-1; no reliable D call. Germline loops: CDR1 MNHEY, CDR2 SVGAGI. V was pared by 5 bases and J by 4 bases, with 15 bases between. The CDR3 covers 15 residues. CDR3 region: CASSPSILGYNEQFF. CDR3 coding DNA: TGTGCCAGCAGTCCGTCTATATTGGGTTACAATGAGCAGTTCTTC.

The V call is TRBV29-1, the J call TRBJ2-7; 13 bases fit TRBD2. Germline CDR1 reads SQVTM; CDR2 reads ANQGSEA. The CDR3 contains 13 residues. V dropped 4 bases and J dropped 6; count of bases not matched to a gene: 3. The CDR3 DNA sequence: TGCAGCGTTGCCACTAGCGGGAGGGCCGAGCAGTACTTC. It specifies CSVATSGRAEQYF.

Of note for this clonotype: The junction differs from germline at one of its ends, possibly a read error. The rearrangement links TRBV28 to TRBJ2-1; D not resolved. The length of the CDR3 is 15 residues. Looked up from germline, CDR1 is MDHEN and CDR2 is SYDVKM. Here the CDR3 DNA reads TGTGCCAGCAGCGAATGGAGTGGCAGTTACAATAAGCAGTTCTTC. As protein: CASSEWSGSYNKQFF.

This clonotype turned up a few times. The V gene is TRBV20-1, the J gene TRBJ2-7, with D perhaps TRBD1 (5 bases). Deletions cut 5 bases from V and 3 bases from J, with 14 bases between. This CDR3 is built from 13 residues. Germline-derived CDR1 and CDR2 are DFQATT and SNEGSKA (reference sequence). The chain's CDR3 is CSAGQGVRYEQYF. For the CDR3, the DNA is TGCAGTGCTGGACAAGGAGTTCGCTACGAGCAGTACTTC.

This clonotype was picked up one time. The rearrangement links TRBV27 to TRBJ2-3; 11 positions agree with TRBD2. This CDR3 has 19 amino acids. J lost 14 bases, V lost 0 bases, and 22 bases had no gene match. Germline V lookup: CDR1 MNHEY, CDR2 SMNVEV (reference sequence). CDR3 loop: CASSLSGATSGSKRRYAYF. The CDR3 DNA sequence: TGTGCCAGCAGTTTATCAGGGGCAACTAGCGGGAGTAAACGCAGATACGCGTATTTT.

CDR3 in DNA: TGTGCCAGCAGCGAGTCCGGGACTAGCGGGCCCGATGGGACCCAGTACTTC. Translation gives CASSESGTSGPDGTQYF. This chain joins TRBV9 and TRBJ2-5, with TRBD2 identical over 12 bases. V lost 3 bases and J lost 7; bases outside the gene matches: 13. Germline V gene lookup returns CDR1 SGDLS and CDR2 YYNGEE. There are 17 residues in the CDR3.

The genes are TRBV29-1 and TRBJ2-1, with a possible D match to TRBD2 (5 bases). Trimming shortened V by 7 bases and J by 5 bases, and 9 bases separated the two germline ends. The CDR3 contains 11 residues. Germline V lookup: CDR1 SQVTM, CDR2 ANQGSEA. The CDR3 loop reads CSERGNNEQFF. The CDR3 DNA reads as TGCAGCGAAAGAGGGAACAATGAGCAGTTCTTC.

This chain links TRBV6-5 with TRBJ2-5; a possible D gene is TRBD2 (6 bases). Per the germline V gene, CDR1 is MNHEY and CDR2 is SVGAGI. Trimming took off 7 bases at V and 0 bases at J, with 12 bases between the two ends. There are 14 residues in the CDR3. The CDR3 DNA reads TGTGCCAGCAAAGCGGGCCTATACCAAGAGACCCAGTACTTC. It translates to CASKAGLYQETQYF.

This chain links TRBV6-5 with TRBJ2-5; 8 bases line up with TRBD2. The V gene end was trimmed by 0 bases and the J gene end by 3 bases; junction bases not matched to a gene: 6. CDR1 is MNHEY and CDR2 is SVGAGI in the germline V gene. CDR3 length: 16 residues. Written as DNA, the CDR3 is TGTGCCAGCAGTTACTCGGTCACTAGCGGCAAAGAGACCCAGTACTTC. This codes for CASSYSVTSGKETQYF.

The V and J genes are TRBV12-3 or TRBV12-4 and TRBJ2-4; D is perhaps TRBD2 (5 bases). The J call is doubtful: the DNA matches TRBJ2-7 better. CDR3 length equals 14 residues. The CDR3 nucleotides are TGTGCCAGCAGTTTACGGGTAAGGGAGACCGAGCAGTACTTC. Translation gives CASSLRVRETEQYF.

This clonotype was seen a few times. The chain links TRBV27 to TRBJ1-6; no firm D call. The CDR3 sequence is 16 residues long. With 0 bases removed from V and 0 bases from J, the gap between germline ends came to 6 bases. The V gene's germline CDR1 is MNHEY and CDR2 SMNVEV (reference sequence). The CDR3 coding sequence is TGTGCCAGCAGTTTATCCGGGTTCTCCTATAATTCACCCCTCCACTTT. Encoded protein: CASSLSGFSYNSPLHF.

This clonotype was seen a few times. CDR3 amino acids: CASSVVGAGFYNEQFF. In DNA form, the CDR3 reads TGTGCCAGCAGCGTAGTTGGAGCGGGATTCTACAATGAGCAGTTCTTC. This chain uses TRBV9 with TRBJ2-1; 7 positions match TRBD2. The CDR3 runs 16 residues. The germline gives CDR1 SGDLS, CDR2 YYNGEE. J lost 3 bases, V lost 0 bases, and 6 bases had no gene match.